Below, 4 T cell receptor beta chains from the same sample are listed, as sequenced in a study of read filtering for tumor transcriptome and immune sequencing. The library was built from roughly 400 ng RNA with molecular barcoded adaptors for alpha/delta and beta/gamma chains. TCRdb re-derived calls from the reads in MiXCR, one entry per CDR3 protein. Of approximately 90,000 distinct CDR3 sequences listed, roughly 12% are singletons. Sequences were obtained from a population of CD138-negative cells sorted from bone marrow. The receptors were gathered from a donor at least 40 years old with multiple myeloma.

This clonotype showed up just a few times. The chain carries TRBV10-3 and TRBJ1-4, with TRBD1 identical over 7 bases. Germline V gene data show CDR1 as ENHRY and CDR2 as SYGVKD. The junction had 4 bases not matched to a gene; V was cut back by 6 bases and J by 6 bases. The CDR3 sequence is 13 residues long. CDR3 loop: CAISGTDDEKLFF. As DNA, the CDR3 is TGTGCCATCAGCGGGACAGACGATGAAAAACTGTTTTTT.

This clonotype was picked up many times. The CDR3 sequence: CSAGVGYGYTF. CDR3 nucleotide sequence: TGCAGCGCCGGGGTCGGCTATGGCTACACCTTC. This chain joins TRBV29-1 and TRBJ1-2; D ambiguous. Germline CDR1 SQVTM, CDR2 ANQGSEA. The CDR3 spans 11 residues. Trimming pared 7 bases from V and 4 bases from J, leaving 10 bases between.

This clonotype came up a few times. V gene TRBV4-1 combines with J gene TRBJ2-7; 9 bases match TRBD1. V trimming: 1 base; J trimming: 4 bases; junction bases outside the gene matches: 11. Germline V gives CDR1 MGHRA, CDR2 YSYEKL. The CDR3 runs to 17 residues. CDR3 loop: CASSQGEGTGKLYEQYF. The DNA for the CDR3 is TGCGCCAGCAGCCAAGGGGAAGGGACAGGGAAGTTGTACGAGCAGTACTTC.

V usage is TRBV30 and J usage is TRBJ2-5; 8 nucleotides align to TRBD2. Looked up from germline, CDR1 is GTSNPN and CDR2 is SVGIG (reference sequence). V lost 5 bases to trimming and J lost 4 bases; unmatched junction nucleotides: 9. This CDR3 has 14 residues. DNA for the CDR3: TGTGCCTGGGGGGGACTAGGGGGAGGAGAGACCCAGTACTTC. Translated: CAWGGLGGGETQYF.